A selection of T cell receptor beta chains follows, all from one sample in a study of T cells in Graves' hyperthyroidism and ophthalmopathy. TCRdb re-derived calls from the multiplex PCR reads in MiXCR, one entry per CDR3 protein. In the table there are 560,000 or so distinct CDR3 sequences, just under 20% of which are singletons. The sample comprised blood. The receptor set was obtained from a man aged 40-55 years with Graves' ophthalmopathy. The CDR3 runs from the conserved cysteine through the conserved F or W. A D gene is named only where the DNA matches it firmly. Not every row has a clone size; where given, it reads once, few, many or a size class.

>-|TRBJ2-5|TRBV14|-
TGTGCCAGCAGCCAAAGTAATGGGGGGACCCAGTACTTC
CASSQSNGGTQYF
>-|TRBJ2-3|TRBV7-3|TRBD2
TGTGCCAGCAGCCCCGTAGCGGGAGATCCTAGCACAGATACGCAGTATTTT
CASSPVAGDPSTDTQYF
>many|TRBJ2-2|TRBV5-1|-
TGCGCCAGCAGCTCCGGATTCTCAGGTCACACCGGGGAGCTGTTTTTT
CASSSGFSGHTGELFF
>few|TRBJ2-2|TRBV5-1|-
TGCGCCAGCAGCCCCGGGAACTCAGGGACCGGGGAGCTGTTTTTT
CASSPGNSGTGELFF
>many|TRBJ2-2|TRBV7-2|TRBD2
TGTGCCAGCAGCTTAGTTGTAGCGGGAGGGCCCGGCACCGGGGAGCTGTTTTTT
CASSLVVAGGPGTGELFF
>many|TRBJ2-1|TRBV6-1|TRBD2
TGTGCCAGCAGGAGAGCGGGAGGACCCTACAATGAGCAGTTCTTC
CASRRAGGPYNEQFF
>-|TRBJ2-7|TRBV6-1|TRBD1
TGTGCCAGCAGTCTCGGACAGGGGGGGATCTACGAGCAGTACTTC
CASSLGQGGIYEQYF
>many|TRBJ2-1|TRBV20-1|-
TGCAGTGCTAGAGATTTCGGAGGCCCGGTGAATGAGCAGTTCTTC
CSARDFGGPVNEQFF
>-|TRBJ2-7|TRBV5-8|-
TGTGCCAGCACCAAAGATACGGGAAGGCGCGAGCAGTACTTC
CASTKDTGRREQYF
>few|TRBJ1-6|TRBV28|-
TGTGCCAGCGGAGCATACGAACCGAATAATTCACCCCTCCACTTT
CASGAYEPNNSPLHF
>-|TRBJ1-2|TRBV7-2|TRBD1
TGTGCCAGCAGCACCCGACAGGGACCCTATGGCTACACCTTC
CASSTRQGPYGYTF
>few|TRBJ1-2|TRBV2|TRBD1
TGTGCCAGCAGTGAATCGGGACAGGGGGTATTTGCTGGCTACACCTTC
CASSESGQGVFAGYTF
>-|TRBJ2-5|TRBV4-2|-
TGTGCCAGCAGCCAGGGATATGGCCAGGGGGAGACCCAGTACTTC
CASSQGYGQGETQYF
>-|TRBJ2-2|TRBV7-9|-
TGTGCCAGCAGCGCGACGACAGCTAGGACCGGGGAGCTGTTTTTT
CASSATTARTGELFF
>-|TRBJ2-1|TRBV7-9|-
TGTGCCAGCAGCCCACCCCCCGCTACAACGGGGAATGAGCAGTTCTTC
CASSPPPATTGNEQFF
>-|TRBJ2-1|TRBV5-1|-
TGCGCCAGCAGCTTAGGAGGACGCTCGGGTAATGAGCAGTTCTTC
CASSLGGRSGNEQFF
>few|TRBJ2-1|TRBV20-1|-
TGCAGTGCTAGTTTAAAAGCGACTAACGCCTCCAAAAGGGCCATGACAAAGCAGTTCTTC
CSASLKATNASKRAMTKQFF
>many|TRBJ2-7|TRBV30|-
TGTGCCTGGAGGATCCCGGGGCAGTCCTCCTACGAGCAGTACTTC
CAWRIPGQSSYEQYF
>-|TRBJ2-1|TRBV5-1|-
TGCGCCGGCAGCCCTGGGTACAATGAGCAGTTCTTC
CAGSPGYNEQFF
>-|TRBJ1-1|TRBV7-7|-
TGTGCTAGCAGCTTAGGGAGGGGATATGGGGACTCCAAGAACACTGAAGCTTTCTTT
CASSLGRGYGDSKNTEAFF
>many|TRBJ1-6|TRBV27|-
TGTGCCAGCAGTCGACGATCCCTCCGGGACTCGAGCTCCTATAATTCACCCCTCCACTTT
CASSRRSLRDSSSYNSPLHF
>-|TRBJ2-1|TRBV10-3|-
TGTGCCATCAGGGGGGGACAGCACAATGAGCAGTTCTTC
CAIRGGQHNEQFF
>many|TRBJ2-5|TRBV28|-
TGTGCCAGCAGTCTATTGGGGGGATTAGAGACCCAGTACTTC
CASSLLGGLETQYF
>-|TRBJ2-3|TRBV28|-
TGTGCCAGCAGTCCCCCCCAGGGATATGGGCAGTATTTT
CASSPPQGYGQYF
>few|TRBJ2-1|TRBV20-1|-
TGCAGTGCTGAACCAGGATTAGGGTACAATGAGCAGTTCTTC
CSAEPGLGYNEQFF
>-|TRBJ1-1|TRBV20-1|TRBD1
TGCAGTGCTAAAGGGGGCATGAACACTGAAGCTTTCTTT
CSAKGGMNTEAFF
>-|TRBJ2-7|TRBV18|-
TGTGCCAGCTCACCACCCAGTCGGACCTACGAGCAGTACTTC
CASSPPSRTYEQYF
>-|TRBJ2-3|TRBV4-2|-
TGTGCCAGCAGCCAAGACGGGGACCATACGCAGTATTTT
CASSQDGDHTQYF
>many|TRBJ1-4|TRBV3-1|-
TGTGCCAGCAGCCAAGCGACGGGGCTGGCTGAAAAACTGTTTTTT
CASSQATGLAEKLFF
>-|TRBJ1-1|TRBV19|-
TGTGCCAGTAGTACCAATTCTCTGATGAACACTGAAGCTTTCTTT
CASSTNSLMNTEAFF
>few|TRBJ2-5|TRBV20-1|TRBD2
TGCAGTGCTAGCCCATGGACTAGCGGAAACAAAGAGACCCAGTACTTC
CSASPWTSGNKETQYF
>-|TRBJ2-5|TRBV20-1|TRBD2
TGCAGTGCTTCACGGACTAGCGGGGGGGCTGGGGAGACCCAGTACTTC
CSASRTSGGAGETQYF
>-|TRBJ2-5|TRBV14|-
TGTGCCAGCAGCCAAGATCTGAGGGGTTCCCAAGAGACCCAGTACTTC
CASSQDLRGSQETQYF
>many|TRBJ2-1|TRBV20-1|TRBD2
TGCAGTGCTAGAGACCGGACTAGCGGGCGCAATGAGCAGTTCTTC
CSARDRTSGRNEQFF
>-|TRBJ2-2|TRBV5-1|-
TGCGCCAGCAGCCCGTTATCGCCTAGCTCTAACACCGGGGAGCTGTTTTTT
CASSPLSPSSNTGELFF
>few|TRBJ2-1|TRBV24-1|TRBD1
TGTGCCACGACCGGGACAGGGCCCCATGAGCAGTTCTTC
CATTGTGPHEQFF
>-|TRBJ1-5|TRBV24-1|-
TGTGCCACCAAGGGACAAGGGGACAATCAGCCCCAGCATTTT
CATKGQGDNQPQHF
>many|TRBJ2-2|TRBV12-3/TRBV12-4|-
TGTGCCAGCAGTTTAAGACGGACACGTACCGGGGAGCTGTTTTTT
CASSLRRTRTGELFF
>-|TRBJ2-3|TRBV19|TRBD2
TGTGCCAGTAGTATGTCTAGCGGGGCCAGCACAGATACGCAGTATTTT
CASSMSSGASTDTQYF
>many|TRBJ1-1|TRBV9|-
TGTGCCAGCAGCACTCTGAACACTGAAGCTTTCTTT
CASSTLNTEAFF
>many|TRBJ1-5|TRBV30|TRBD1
TGTGCCTGGCAACAGGGGGCTCTAAGTCAGCCCCAGCATTTT
CAWQQGALSQPQHF
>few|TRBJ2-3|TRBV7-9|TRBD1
TGTGCCAGCAGGTCGGACAGGGGAACAGATACGCAGTATTTT
CASRSDRGTDTQYF
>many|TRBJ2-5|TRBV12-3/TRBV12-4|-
TGTGCCAGCAGTTTAGCGAGCGGAGGACTACAAGAGACCCAGTACTTC
CASSLASGGLQETQYF
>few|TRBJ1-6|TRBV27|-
TGTGCCAGCAGTTTATCGATGGAGCGCCATTCACCCCTCCACTTT
CASSLSMERHSPLHF
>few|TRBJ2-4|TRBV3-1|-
TGTGCCAGCAGCCCCAGACGGCAAGGGAACATTCAGTACTTC
CASSPRRQGNIQYF
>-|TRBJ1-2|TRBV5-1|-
TGCGCCAGCAGCTTAAGATTCGAAGGGGATGGCTACACCTTC
CASSLRFEGDGYTF
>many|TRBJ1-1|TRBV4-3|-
TGCGCCAGCAGCGCAGGGGTGGCGAACACTGAAGCTTTCTTT
CASSAGVANTEAFF
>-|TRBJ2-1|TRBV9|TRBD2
TGTGCCAGCAGTAGCGGGAGTCTAAATGAGCAGTTCTTC
CASSSGSLNEQFF
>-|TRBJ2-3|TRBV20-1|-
TGCAGTGCTAGAGAGTCGGAGTCTAGCACAGATACGCAGTATTTT
CSARESESSTDTQYF
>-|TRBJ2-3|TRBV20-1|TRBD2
TGCAGTGCAAATAGCGGGAGGGGGAACACAGATGCGCAGTATTTT
CSANSGRGNTDAQYF
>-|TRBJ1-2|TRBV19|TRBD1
TGTGCCATTCGAGACAGGGGGTATGGCTACACCTTC
CAIRDRGYGYTF
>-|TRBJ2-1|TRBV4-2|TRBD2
TGTGCCAGCAGTCCTAGCGGGAGGAATGTTGAGCAGTTCTTC
CASSPSGRNVEQFF
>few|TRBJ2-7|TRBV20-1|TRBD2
TGCAGTGCTAGCCCCACGGGAGGCTACGAGCAGTACTTC
CSASPTGGYEQYF
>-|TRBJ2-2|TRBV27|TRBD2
TGTGCCAGCAGTTTAGCACTAGCGGACACCGGGGAGCCGTTTTTT
CASSLALADTGEPFF